The 25 T cell receptor beta chains presented below share a single source sample, sequenced in a study of early T cells in non-severe SARS-CoV-2 infection. TCRdb reprocessed the 5' RACE reads with MiXCR, giving one entry per CDR3 protein. The data show about 28,000 distinct CDR3 sequences, around 6% seen once. Sample: whole blood, taken at baseline. The receptors come from an adult who was a healthcare worker with PCR-confirmed SARS-CoV-2 infection or an uninfected control (not recorded which).

This clonotype was seen at least ten times. V and J are TRBV10-2 and TRBJ1-2; perhaps TRBD1 as D (6 bases). V was pared by 0 bases and J by 3 bases, with 17 bases between. The CDR3 length is 17 residues. Germline loops: CDR1 WSHSY, CDR2 SAAADI. CDR3 in amino acids: CASSESYAFGGDYGYTF. For the CDR3, the DNA is TGCGCCAGCAGTGAGTCGTATGCTTTTGGGGGCGACTATGGCTACACCTTC.

This clonotype was found many times. CDR3: CSAHALAGGYSYNEQFF. CDR3 bases: TGCAGTGCCCACGCACTAGCGGGGGGATACTCCTACAATGAGCAGTTCTTC. J is TRBJ2-1 and V is TRBV20-1; 12 positions agree with TRBD2. V lost 6 bases to trimming and J lost 0 bases; unmatched junction nucleotides: 9. The CDR3 sequence is 17 residues long. Germline CDR1 and CDR2: DFQATT and SNEGSKA (reference sequence).

This clonotype was found many times. The rearrangement links TRBV12-3 or TRBV12-4 to TRBJ2-7, with D possibly matching TRBD2 (6 bases). The CDR3 runs 11 residues. Trimming stripped 8 bases from V and 6 bases from J, with 11 bases between. The CDR3 loop reads CASGGGGEQYF. The DNA for the CDR3 is TGTGCCAGCGGGGGAGGAGGCGAGCAGTACTTC.

This clonotype is termed medium-sized. V is TRBV4-3 and J is TRBJ2-6; D might be TRBD1 (5 bases). V was cut by 0 bases and J by 1 base, with 7 bases left in between. Per germline, CDR1 LGHNA and CDR2 YSLEER. The CDR3 is 16 amino acids. CDR3 DNA: TGCGCCAGCAGCCAAGAGGCAGGGTCTGGGGCCAACGTCCTGACTTTC. This sequence encodes CASSQEAGSGANVLTF.

This clonotype was observed many times. The V and J genes are TRBV9 and TRBJ2-2; no clear D gene. V lost 5 bases and J lost 8, with 16 bases in between. Germline V gene data show CDR1 as SGDLS and CDR2 as YYNGEE. The CDR3 sequence is 14 residues long. CDR3 loop: CASSPTEVLGELFF. DNA of the CDR3: TGTGCCAGCAGTCCTACCGAGGTGTTGGGGGAGCTGTTTTTT.

This clonotype was detected a few times. The rearrangement links TRBV20-1 to TRBJ2-3, with D hard to call. This CDR3 spans 15 amino acids. The ends were cut back, 3 bases at V and 0 bases at J, with 13 bases in the middle. Germline CDR1 reads DFQATT; CDR2 reads SNEGSKA (reference sequence). Written as DNA, the CDR3 is TGCAGTGCTAGTTATCGCGACGGAAGCACAGATACGCAGTATTTT. Translating it yields CSASYRDGSTDTQYF.

This clonotype was seen a few times. V usage is TRBV7-9 and J usage is TRBJ2-3; 10 bases fit TRBD1. Trimming cost V 5 bases and J 5 bases; bases outside gene matches: 4. Germline V gene lookup returns CDR1 SEHNR and CDR2 FQNEAQ (reference sequence). This CDR3 contains 14 residues. The CDR3 sequence: CASSPGQGGDTQYF. The DNA of the CDR3 is TGTGCCAGCAGCCCCGGACAGGGGGGAGATACGCAGTATTTT.

In this sample, this clonotype turned up a few times. The chain couples TRBV20-1 to TRBJ2-7; 10 nucleotides align to TRBD1. The CDR3 loop spans 16 amino acids. V lost 1 base and J lost 4; bases outside the gene matches: 10. CDR1 DFQATT and CDR2 SNEGSKA come from the germline V gene (reference sequence). Here the CDR3 reads CSARVRGGTGAYEQYF. As DNA, the CDR3 is TGCAGTGCTAGAGTTCGGGGCGGGACAGGGGCTTACGAGCAGTACTTC.

Many counts were recorded for this clonotype. In DNA form, the CDR3 reads TGTGCCAGCAGCGATGAACGGGGCTCCTACGAGCAGTACTTC. Residues: CASSDERGSYEQYF. The genes are TRBV9 and TRBJ2-7, with D possibly matching TRBD2 (5 bases). The germline CDR1 and CDR2 sequences are SGDLS and YYNGEE. CDR3 length: 14 amino acids. Between the trimmed V and J ends, which lost 3 bases and 0 bases, there was a span of 10 bases.

The table lists this clonotype with many counts. One end of the junction does not line up with germline, which may come from a read error. The CDR3 here is CSSQGLAGIQETQYF. CDR3 nucleotide sequence: TGCTCTTCACAGGGACTAGCGGGAATCCAAGAGACCCAGTACTTC. The V and J genes are TRBV7-9 and TRBJ2-5, with 13 bases matching TRBD2. The germline gives CDR1 SEHNR, CDR2 FQNEAQ (reference sequence). The CDR3 sequence is 15 residues long.

This clonotype has a count of ten or more. This sequence joins TRBV7-2 and TRBJ2-3, with D tentatively TRBD2 (7 bases). The CDR3 runs to 13 residues. V was clipped by 4 bases and J by 6 bases, with 11 bases between them. Germline values: CDR1 SGHTA, CDR2 FQGNSA. The DNA of the CDR3 is TGTGCCAGCAGCTCGGGGGGCGCGGATACGCAGTATTTT. It encodes CASSSGGADTQYF. Based on the CDR3 plus reference TRBV7-2 and TRBJ2-3, the full variable domain is GAGVSQSPSNKVTEKGKDVELRCDPISGHTALYWYRQSLGQGLEFLIYFQGNSAPDKSGLPSDRFSAERTGGSVSTLTIQRTQQEDSAVYLCASSSGGADTQYFGPGTRLTVL.

This clonotype was detected many times. This chain joins TRBV5-4 and TRBJ2-3; maybe TRBD2 (5 bases). Germline CDR1 is SGHNT and CDR2 is YYREEE (reference sequence). V was clipped by 3 bases and J by 3 bases, with 17 bases between them. The CDR3 has 16 amino acids. Here the CDR3 reads CASSSPERRVTDTQYF. CDR3 nucleotides: TGTGCCAGCAGCTCCCCTGAGCGGCGGGTTACAGATACGCAGTATTTT.

Many counts were recorded for this clonotype. The CDR3 region is CASSRGQATNSPLHF. In DNA, the CDR3 is TGTGCCAGCAGCCGCGGACAGGCGACCAATTCACCCCTCCACTTT. The V and J genes are TRBV7-8 and TRBJ1-6, with 7 bases fitting TRBD1. The CDR3 length is 15 residues. The trim removed 5 bases at V and 7 bases at J, leaving 8 bases unmatched. Germline-derived CDR1 and CDR2 are SGHVS and FQNEAQ.

This clonotype was picked up many times. The CDR3: CASSPPGEPDTQYF. CDR3 DNA sequence: TGTGCCAGCAGCCCCCCGGGGGAGCCAGATACGCAGTATTTT. The chain carries TRBV7-9 and TRBJ2-3; maybe TRBD2 (6 bases). CDR1 and CDR2 (germline): SEHNR, FQNEAQ (reference sequence). Trimming took 5 bases from V and 4 from J, leaving 13 bases between them. There are 14 residues in the CDR3.

This clonotype was counted many times. The rearrangement links TRBV20-1 to TRBJ1-5; D may be TRBD1 (5 bases). Germline V gene data show CDR1 as DFQATT and CDR2 as SNEGSKA (reference sequence). The germline V and J ends were trimmed by 3 bases and 0 bases, with 12 bases remaining between them. The CDR3 runs to 15 residues. Here the CDR3 DNA reads TGCAGTGCTAGTTCCGGGACCGATAGCAATCAGCCCCAGCATTTT. Its protein product is CSASSGTDSNQPQHF.

This clonotype has only a few counts. The chain joins TRBV20-1 to TRBJ2-3, with a possible D match to TRBD2 (5 bases). The CDR3 is 15 residues long. The V gene lost 5 bases and the J gene lost 4 bases, with 19 bases spanning the gap. Germline V gene lookup returns CDR1 DFQATT and CDR2 SNEGSKA (reference sequence). CDR3 bases: TGCAGTGCTCCCTCCTTGGGGAGACCGGCAGATACGCAGTATTTT. Translating it yields CSAPSLGRPADTQYF.

This clonotype was counted at least ten times. V and J are TRBV7-3 and TRBJ2-1; 14 nucleotides line up with TRBD2. This CDR3 spans 15 amino acids. Germline CDR1 and CDR2: SGHTA and FQGTGA. V gave up 4 bases and J gave up 7 bases; unmatched junction bases: 3. The CDR3 DNA reads as TGTGCCAGCAGCTCGGGACTAGCGGGGGTTAATGAGCAGTTCTTC. It is translated as CASSSGLAGVNEQFF.

This clonotype was picked up many times. The V gene is TRBV6-2 or TRBV6-3, the J gene TRBJ1-4; D gene uncertain. Germline V lookup: CDR1 MNHEY, CDR2 SVGEGT. V was cut by 7 bases and J by 6 bases, with 18 bases left in between. CDR3 length: 15 residues. DNA for the CDR3: TGTGCCAGCAAGGACCCGGGATCGACCTATGAAAAACTGTTTTTT. Translated, it gives CASKDPGSTYEKLFF.

This clonotype was counted ten times or more. The chain has TRBV7-9 and TRBJ2-5; 7 bases are shared with TRBD2. The CDR3 runs to 17 residues. Germline CDR1 is SEHNR and CDR2 is FQNEAQ (reference sequence). The ends lost 5 bases at V and 1 base at J; junction bases unmatched: 13. Written as DNA, the CDR3 is TGTGCCAGCAGCCCCGGGGGAGGCGGGGGAATCCAAGAGACCCAGTACTTC. Its protein is CASSPGGGGGIQETQYF. Full variable domain (remainder filled in from reference TRBV7-9 and TRBJ2-5): DTGVSQNPRHKITKRGQNVTFRCDPISEHNRLYWYRQTLGQGPEFLTYFQNEAQLEKSRLLSDRFSAERPKGSFSTLEIQRTEQGDSAMYLCASSPGGGGGIQETQYFGPGTRLLVL.

This clonotype has a count of ten or more. The rearrangement joins TRBV7-3 to TRBJ2-3; maybe TRBD1 (5 bases). The CDR3 is made up of 15 amino acids. V lost 2 bases and J lost 4, with 13 bases in between. Germline values: CDR1 SGHTA, CDR2 FQGTGA. The CDR3 here is CASSLWSGLADTQYF. The DNA for the CDR3 is TGTGCCAGCAGCTTATGGTCAGGGCTGGCAGATACGCAGTATTTT. Using reference TRBV7-3 and TRBJ2-3 for the parts outside the CDR3, the full variable domain is GAGVSQTPSNKVTEKGKYVELRCDPISGHTALYWYRQSLGQGPEFLIYFQGTGAADDSGLPNDRFFAVRPEGSVSTLKIQRTERGDSAVYLCASSLWSGLADTQYFGPGTRLTVL.

This clonotype was recorded many times. The gene calls are TRBV30 and TRBJ2-7; D possibly corresponds to TRBD1 (6 bases). Germline-derived CDR1 and CDR2 are GTSNPN and SVGIG (reference sequence). The CDR3 extends over 15 amino acids. V was cut by 0 bases and J by 3 bases, with 15 bases left in between. The DNA of the CDR3 is TGTGCCTGGAGTGTACCCGGTAGGGGGTTCTACGAGCAGTACTTC. It encodes CAWSVPGRGFYEQYF.

In this sample, this clonotype turned up many times. This rearrangement joins TRBV7-6 to TRBJ2-7, with 8 bases lining up with TRBD1. Trimming took 4 bases from V and 0 from J; bases not matched to a gene: 8. Germline CDR1 is SGHVS and CDR2 is FNYEAQ. This CDR3 contains 16 residues. This CDR3 reads CASSSPYGQGSYEQYF. The CDR3 nucleotides read TGTGCCAGCAGCTCTCCTTATGGACAGGGCTCCTACGAGCAGTACTTC.

This clonotype was observed at least ten times. The DNA of the CDR3 is TGTGCCAGTAGCGACAGGATTTTGACTGAAGCTTTCTTT. Its protein product is CASSDRILTEAFF. The chain has TRBV19 and TRBJ1-1, with D perhaps matching TRBD1 (6 bases). The germline V gene has CDR1 LNHDA and CDR2 SQIVND (reference sequence). Trimming took off 6 bases at V and 5 bases at J, with 13 bases between the two ends. This CDR3 has 13 amino acids.

This clonotype was detected many times. The chain is built from TRBV5-6 and TRBJ2-5; D remains unclear. The V end was cut by 0 bases, the J end by 2 bases, with 11 bases between. The CDR3 has 15 residues. The germline V gene encodes CDR1 SGHDT and CDR2 YYEEEE. DNA of the CDR3: TGTGCCAGCAGCTTGGTGCTACCCAGGCAAGAGACCCAGTACTTC. It yields the protein CASSLVLPRQETQYF.

This clonotype was recorded at least ten times. J is TRBJ2-5 and V is TRBV11-2, with 7 bases matching TRBD2. This CDR3 has 14 amino acids. The V gene's germline CDR1 is SGHAT and CDR2 FQNNGV. The J segment lost 1 base and the V segment lost 5 bases, leaving 4 bases of the junction unmatched. The CDR3 region has the DNA TGTGCCAGCAGCACCTGGACTAGCCAAGAGACCCAGTACTTC. Encoded protein: CASSTWTSQETQYF.